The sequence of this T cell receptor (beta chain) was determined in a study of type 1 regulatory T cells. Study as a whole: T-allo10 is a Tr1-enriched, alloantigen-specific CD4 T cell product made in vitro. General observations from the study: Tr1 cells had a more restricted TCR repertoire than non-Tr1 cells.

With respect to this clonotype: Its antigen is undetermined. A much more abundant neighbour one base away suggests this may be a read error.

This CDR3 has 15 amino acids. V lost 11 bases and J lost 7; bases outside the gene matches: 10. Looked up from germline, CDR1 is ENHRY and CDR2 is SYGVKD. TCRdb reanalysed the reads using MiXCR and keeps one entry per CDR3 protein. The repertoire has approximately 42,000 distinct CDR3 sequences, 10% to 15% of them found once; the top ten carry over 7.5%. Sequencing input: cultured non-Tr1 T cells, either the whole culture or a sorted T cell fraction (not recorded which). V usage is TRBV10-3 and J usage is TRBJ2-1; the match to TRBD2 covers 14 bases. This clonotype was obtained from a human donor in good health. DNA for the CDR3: TGTGCCGCCTCCCAGGGACTAGCGGGAGCAAATGAGCAGTTCTTC. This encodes CAASQGLAGANEQFF.